One sample yielded the 14 T cell receptor beta chains listed below, sequenced in a study of blood T cell repertoires in COVID-19. Some clones are missing from TCRdb's copy, which holds only in-frame ones; the method was immunoSEQ multiplex PCR. The repertoire holds around 300,000 clones, with nearly 90% as singletons. Sequencing was done on a sample of PBMCs or T cells enriched from blood (not recorded which). The source of these receptors is a woman between 18 and 30 years old with acute COVID-19.

This sequence joins TRBV9 and TRBJ2-7; TRBD2 is a possible D gene (6 bases). There are 13 residues in the CDR3. The V gene lost 4 bases and the J gene lost 6 bases, with 14 bases spanning the gap. Germline CDR1 SGDLS, CDR2 YYNGEE. Written as DNA, the CDR3 is TGTGCCAGCAGCCCAACGACTAGGAGCGAGCAGTACTTC. Its protein product is CASSPTTRSEQYF.

The J gene is TRBJ2-7, the V gene TRBV30; the match to TRBD2 covers 11 bases. The germline V gene has CDR1 GTSNPN and CDR2 SVGIG (reference sequence). The CDR3 is made up of 14 amino acids. V trimming: 3 bases; J trimming: 7 bases; junction bases outside the gene matches: 8. The CDR3 here is CAWRQTSGIGEQYF. The CDR3 DNA follows: TGTGCCTGGAGGCAGACTAGCGGGATAGGGGAGCAGTACTTC.

J is TRBJ1-1 and V is TRBV11-3; D perhaps matches TRBD1 (6 bases). The germline V gene has CDR1 SGHNT and CDR2 YENEEA. The V and J ends lost 0 bases and 1 base respectively, with 12 bases between them. The CDR3 covers 16 residues. DNA for the CDR3: TGTGCCAGCAGCTTAGACCGCGGGGGCGAGAACACTGAAGCTTTCTTT. Protein sequence: CASSLDRGGENTEAFF.

Only a few counts were recorded for this clone. This sequence joins TRBV7-9 and TRBJ1-6, with D perhaps matching TRBD1 (5 bases). CDR3 size: 14 residues. Trimming removed 1 base at V and 11 bases at J, with 12 bases between. Germline values: CDR1 SEHNR, CDR2 FQNEAQ (reference sequence). The DNA of the CDR3 is TGTGCCAGCAGCTTAGGGCAGGGTTTGACACCCCTCCACTTT. The encoded protein is CASSLGQGLTPLHF.

The chain recombines TRBV4-2 with TRBJ1-5; D remains ambiguous. Between the trimmed V and J ends, which lost 0 bases and 5 bases, there was a span of 11 bases. CDR3 size: 15 residues. The germline V gene encodes CDR1 LGHNA and CDR2 YNFKEQ. The CDR3 spells CASSQDFGRDQPQHF. In nucleotides, the CDR3 is TGTGCCAGCAGCCAAGATTTTGGGAGGGATCAGCCCCAGCATTTT.

V is TRBV27 and J is TRBJ1-5, with 7 positions matching TRBD1. The germline CDR1 and CDR2 sequences are MNHEY and SMNVEV (reference sequence). The CDR3 is 17 residues long. The trim removed 5 bases at V and 2 bases at J, leaving 12 bases unmatched. CDR3 loop: CASSKSQGGWGNQPQHF. CDR3 DNA sequence: TGTGCCAGCAGTAAAAGTCAAGGGGGCTGGGGCAATCAGCCCCAGCATTTT.

V usage is TRBV29-1 and J usage is TRBJ1-1; the match to TRBD1 covers 7 bases. The germline gives CDR1 SQVTM, CDR2 ANQGSEA. With 0 bases clipped from V and 1 base from J, the junction kept 2 bases outside the gene matches. The CDR3 consists of 14 residues. CDR3 loop: CSVEDRTGNTEAFF. In DNA form, the CDR3 reads TGCAGCGTTGAAGACCGGACAGGGAACACTGAAGCTTTCTTT. The entire variable domain, with the rest obtained from reference TRBV29-1 and TRBJ1-1, is as follows: SAVISQKPSRDICQRGTSLTIQCQVDSQVTMMFWYRQQPGQSLTLIATANQGSEATYESGFVIDKFPISRPNLTFSTLTVSNMSPEDSSIYLCSVEDRTGNTEAFFGQGTRLTVV.

The J gene is TRBJ2-1, the V gene TRBV30; TRBD2 aligns across 14 bases. The CDR3 has 15 residues. The germline V gene encodes CDR1 GTSNPN and CDR2 SVGIG (reference sequence). J lost 6 bases, V lost 1 base, and 2 bases had no gene match. The CDR3 region is CAWSEGLAGVNEQFF. In nucleotides, the CDR3 is TGTGCCTGGAGTGAGGGACTAGCGGGAGTCAATGAGCAGTTCTTC.

This clone was counted a single time. The rearrangement joins TRBV5-1 to TRBJ1-1, with D perhaps matching TRBD1 (5 bases). Germline V gives CDR1 SGHRS, CDR2 YFSETQ. V was pared by 3 bases and J by 3 bases, with 18 bases between. This CDR3 has 16 residues. CDR3 DNA: TGCGCCAGCAGCTCTGGGCGCGGGGGGGTGGACACTGAAGCTTTCTTT. This gives the protein CASSSGRGGVDTEAFF.

This clone showed up just once. The V and J genes are TRBV19 and TRBJ2-1; 9 positions match TRBD1. Germline trimming cut 6 bases from V and 7 bases from J; bases unmatched to any gene: 10. This CDR3 is 15 amino acids long. Germline V lookup: CDR1 LNHDA, CDR2 SQIVND (reference sequence). The DNA of the CDR3 is TGTGCCAGTAGCCCGAGGACAGGGGCGGGAAATGAGCAGTTCTTC. Translation: CASSPRTGAGNEQFF.

The chain is built from TRBV11-3 and TRBJ2-3; tentatively, D is TRBD2 (6 bases). Trimming stripped 8 bases from V and 2 bases from J, with 14 bases between. The CDR3 loop spans 14 amino acids. Germline CDR1 and CDR2: SGHNT and YENEEA. The CDR3 loop reads CASGPGGATDTQYF. In DNA, the CDR3 is TGTGCCAGCGGACCGGGCGGGGCCACAGATACGCAGTATTTT.

The CDR3 sequence: CASSPPPSSYNEQFF. CDR3 coding DNA: TGTGCCAGCAGCCCCCCGCCGAGCTCCTACAATGAGCAGTTCTTC. The V and J genes are TRBV7-9 and TRBJ2-1, with D hard to call. This CDR3 has 15 amino acids. The germline V gene has CDR1 SEHNR and CDR2 FQNEAQ (reference sequence). Trimming left V 5 bases short and J 0 bases short, with 11 bases between.

The chain combines TRBV27 with TRBJ1-5; the match to TRBD1 covers 8 bases. Per the germline V gene, CDR1 is MNHEY and CDR2 is SMNVEV (reference sequence). Trimming at V came to 7 bases and at J to 6 bases, leaving 5 bases not matched to a gene. This CDR3 is 13 amino acids long. CDR3: CASTDREGQPQHF. The DNA for the CDR3 is TGTGCCAGCACGGACAGGGAAGGTCAGCCCCAGCATTTT.

This clone is a singleton in its sample. The chain links TRBV2 to TRBJ1-6, with D uncertain. Germline CDR1 SNHLY, CDR2 FYNNEI. V lost 4 bases and J 6 bases, leaving 16 bases between the germline ends. This CDR3 spans 16 amino acids. CDR3 bases: TGTGCCAGCAGTGTCTTAGGAGTTACTTTTAATTCACCCCTCCACTTT. Amino acids: CASSVLGVTFNSPLHF.